This T cell receptor (beta chain) emerged from a study of T cells after yellow fever vaccination. At the level of the study: Preparation used SMART-Seq v4 Ultra Low Input for the low-cell-number fractions.

Whole-study findings and limits: Detected again after the booster were most primary-vaccination clones, at roughly 95% CD4 and more than 70% CD8.

TCRdb passed the 5' RACE reads through MiXCR, listing each CDR3 protein once. The sample holds a few hundred thousand distinct CDR3 sequences, around a sixth seen once. Per the germline V gene, CDR1 is SQVTM and CDR2 is ANQGSEA. Trimming took 7 bases from V and 1 from J, leaving 12 bases between them. The CDR3 has 13 residues. This clonotype was observed many times. The antigen remains unidentified. The receptor comes from a man aged 18 to 29 who received the YFV17D yellow fever vaccine. Here the sequenced sample was PBMCs, taken roughly 5 days after the first yellow fever vaccination. The V and J genes are TRBV29-1 and TRBJ2-3; D gene uncertain. This chain's CDR3 is CSASGRRTDTQYF. Written as DNA, the CDR3 is TGCAGCGCCTCCGGCCGACGCACAGATACGCAGTATTTT.